Given below is one T cell receptor (beta chain) in context. Its antigen is unidentified. In TCRdb, the reads were re-called with MiXCR into one record per CDR3 protein. Here the sample spans around 530,000 distinct CDR3 sequences, around 27% being singletons. The data were obtained in a study of T cell repertoires in cytomegalovirus infection. Study observations and caveats: HLA-C-restricted CMV-specific TCR beta clonotypes were dominant in the ex vivo response.

The origin of this receptor is a human donor in good health (CMV status not recorded). Some clones in this sample may be carry-over from other donors' samples. Sample: PBMCs.

CDR3: CASSLPRQGNYGYTF. CDR3 sequence (DNA): TGTGCCAGCAGCTTACCTCGACAGGGAAACTATGGCTACACCTTC. The chain employs TRBV7-2 and TRBJ1-2; 7 nucleotides line up with TRBD1. This CDR3 has 15 amino acids. J was trimmed by 2 bases and V by 2 bases; bases with no gene match: 5. CDR1 and CDR2 from the germline V gene are SGHTA and FQGNSA.